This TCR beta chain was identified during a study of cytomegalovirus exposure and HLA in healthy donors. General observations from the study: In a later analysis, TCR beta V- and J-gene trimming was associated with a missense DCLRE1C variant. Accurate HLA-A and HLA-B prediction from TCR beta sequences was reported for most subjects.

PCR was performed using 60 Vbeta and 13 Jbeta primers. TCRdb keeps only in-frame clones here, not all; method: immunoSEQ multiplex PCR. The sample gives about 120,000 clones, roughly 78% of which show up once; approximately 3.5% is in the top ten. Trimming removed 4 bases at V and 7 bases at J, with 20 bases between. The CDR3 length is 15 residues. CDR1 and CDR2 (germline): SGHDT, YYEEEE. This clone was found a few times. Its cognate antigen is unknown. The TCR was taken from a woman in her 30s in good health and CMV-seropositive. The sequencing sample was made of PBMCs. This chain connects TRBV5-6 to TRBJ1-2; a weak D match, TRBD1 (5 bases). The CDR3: CASSPVQGQGGGYTF. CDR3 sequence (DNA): TGTGCCAGCAGCCCGGTCCAAGGGCAGGGTGGTGGCTACACCTTC.